Listed below are T cell receptor beta chains from one sample, sequenced in a study of post-analysis software for immune sequencing data. From the PCR reads, TCRdb called clonotypes with MiXCR, one entry per CDR3 protein. In the table there are 350,000 to 450,000 distinct CDR3 sequences, roughly 38% of which are singletons. Sequencing input: blood. These receptors were taken from a girl aged 5-17 years with multiple sclerosis. CDR3s include the opening cysteine and the closing phenylalanine or tryptophan. D genes are given only for firm matches. Some rows mark clone size as missing; the rest say once, few, many or name a class of expanded clone.

CDR3	DNA	D	J	V	size	length
CASSPASKAMNTEAFF	TGTGCCAGCTCACCAGCCTCGAAGGCTATGAACACTGAAGCTTTCTTT	NA	TRBJ1-1	TRBV18	NA	16
CSARLWAAGGRVEQFF	TGCAGTGCTCGTCTCTGGGCTGCGGGGGGGCGAGTTGAGCAGTTCTTC	TRBD2	TRBJ2-1	TRBV20-1	NA	16
CASSSGVRTGTDTQYF	TGTGCCAGCAGCAGCGGGGTGAGGACCGGCACAGATACGCAGTATTTT	TRBD2	TRBJ2-3	TRBV7-2	NA	16
CASTSGGLFEKLYF	TGTGCCAGCACGTCAGGGGGTTTGTTTGAAAAACTGTATTTT	TRBD1	TRBJ2-3	TRBV12-3/TRBV12-4	NA	14
CATRGGLFYNEQFF	TGTGCCACCCGGGGCGGTCTATTTTACAATGAGCAGTTCTTC	NA	TRBJ2-1	TRBV7-9	NA	14
CATGRTGAEAFF	TGTGCCACCGGGAGGACAGGCGCTGAAGCTTTCTTT	TRBD1	TRBJ1-1	TRBV12-3/TRBV12-4	NA	12
CASGAAGVSGANVLTF	TGTGCCAGCGGGGCAGCAGGGGTCTCTGGGGCCAACGTCCTGACTTTC	NA	TRBJ2-6	TRBV9	NA	16
CASSVGLAAAYEQYF	TGTGCCAGCAGCGTAGGACTAGCGGCGGCCTACGAGCAGTACTTC	TRBD2	TRBJ2-7	TRBV9	NA	15
CASSEKGAGNEQYF	TGTGCCAGCAGTGAAAAGGGGGCAGGAAACGAGCAGTACTTC	TRBD1	TRBJ2-7	TRBV6-1	NA	14
CASSPLIAGYNEQFF	TGTGCCAGCAGCCCGCTTATAGCGGGTTACAATGAGCAGTTCTTC	TRBD2	TRBJ2-1	TRBV9	NA	15
CASSLAGLTYGYTF	TGTGCCAGCAGTTTAGCGGGGCTGACTTATGGCTACACCTTC	NA	TRBJ1-2	TRBV12-3/TRBV12-4	NA	14
CASSLYSHEQFF	TGCGCCAGCAGCTTATATAGCCATGAGCAGTTCTTC	NA	TRBJ2-1	TRBV5-1	NA	12
CASSLRGSQYF	TGTGCCAGCAGTTTACGGGGTAGCCAGTACTTC	NA	TRBJ2-5	TRBV12-3/TRBV12-4	few	11
CSARNSGTSIYEQYF	TGCAGTGCTCGAAACTCCGGGACTAGTATTTACGAGCAGTACTTC	TRBD2	TRBJ2-7	TRBV20-1	NA	15
CSGASSAFGKLFF	TGCAGTGGGGCCTCGAGTGCCTTCGGAAAACTGTTTTTT	NA	TRBJ1-4	TRBV20-1	NA	13
CASSPGLVDEQFF	TGCGCCAGCAGTCCCGGACTTGTGGATGAGCAGTTCTTC	NA	TRBJ2-1	TRBV10-2	many	13
CASRSQGSDTQYF	TGTGCCAGCAGGAGCCAGGGGTCGGATACGCAGTATTTT	NA	TRBJ2-3	TRBV6-2/TRBV6-3	NA	13
CASSLTTELGSAFF	TGTGCCAGCAGTTTAACGACCGAGTTAGGGAGTGCTTTCTTT	NA	TRBJ1-1	TRBV27	NA	14
CASTPASGGFQETQYF	TGTGCCAGCACTCCGGCTAGCGGGGGATTCCAAGAGACCCAGTACTTC	TRBD2	TRBJ2-5	TRBV12-3/TRBV12-4	few	16
CASSQEGTTNEKLFF	TGCGCCAGCAGCCAAGAGGGTACAACTAATGAAAAACTGTTTTTT	NA	TRBJ1-4	TRBV4-3	NA	15
CASSVDGGLGYNEQFF	TGTGCCAGCAGCGTAGACGGGGGGCTGGGGTACAATGAGCAGTTCTTC	NA	TRBJ2-1	TRBV9	NA	16
CSAIPGTSGGKTQYF	TGCAGTGCCATTCCCGGGACTAGCGGGGGGAAGACCCAGTACTTC	TRBD2	TRBJ2-5	TRBV20-1	NA	15
CASSQVEGGGQPQHF	TGCGCCAGCAGCCAAGTGGAAGGGGGGGGTCAGCCCCAGCATTTT	NA	TRBJ1-5	TRBV4-1	NA	15
CSASGDRGANQPQHF	TGCAGTGCTAGTGGAGACAGGGGAGCTAATCAGCCCCAGCATTTT	TRBD1	TRBJ1-5	TRBV20-1	NA	15
CASSSVSGFLQAGELFF	TGTGCCAGCAGTTCTGTCAGCGGGTTCTTGCAAGCCGGGGAGCTGTTTTTT	NA	TRBJ2-2	TRBV12-3/TRBV12-4	few	17
CASSSGREKLFF	TGTGCCAGCAGCTCCGGCAGGGAAAAACTGTTTTTT	NA	TRBJ1-4	TRBV7-8	NA	12
CGSSMVWGAFTDTQYF	TGTGGCAGTAGTATGGTCTGGGGGGCCTTCACAGATACGCAGTATTTT	NA	TRBJ2-3	TRBV19	NA	16
CASSVAVVGAGEQFF	TGTGCCAGCAGCGTAGCTGTGGTCGGGGCGGGGGAGCAGTTCTTC	NA	TRBJ2-1	TRBV9	few	15
CSAPIWTETSYEQYF	TGCAGTGCTCCCATCTGGACAGAAACCTCCTACGAGCAGTACTTC	NA	TRBJ2-7	TRBV20-1	few	15
CASSPVGWGASYNEQFF	TGCGCCAGCAGCCCGGTAGGTTGGGGGGCCTCCTACAATGAGCAGTTCTTC	NA	TRBJ2-1	TRBV5-1	few	17
CATSTYTGRNTEAFF	TGTGCCACCAGCACCTATACAGGGAGGAACACTGAAGCTTTCTTT	NA	TRBJ1-1	TRBV15	NA	15
CAISEFVTGETGEQYF	TGTGCCATCAGTGAGTTTGTGACAGGGGAGACGGGCGAGCAGTACTTC	TRBD1	TRBJ2-7	TRBV10-3	few	16
CSAPHVQGTGELFF	TGCAGTGCGCCTCACGTACAGGGGACCGGGGAGCTGTTTTTT	TRBD1	TRBJ2-2	TRBV20-1	NA	14
CASSTAAGQGWYEQYF	TGTGCCAGCAGCACTGCTGCGGGACAGGGGTGGTACGAGCAGTACTTC	TRBD1	TRBJ2-7	TRBV7-8	few	16
CASSPWVDSYEKLFF	TGTGCCAGCAGCCCCTGGGTGGACAGCTATGAAAAACTGTTTTTT	NA	TRBJ1-4	TRBV7-2	once	15
CASSLGRLGVSSYGQYF	TGTGCCAGCAGCTTGGGTCGTCTGGGGGTGAGCTCCTACGGGCAGTACTTC	NA	TRBJ2-7	TRBV5-8	NA	17
CASSIGDRVGTQYF	TGTGCCAGTAGTATCGGGGACAGGGTAGGCACCCAGTACTTC	TRBD1	TRBJ2-4	TRBV19	NA	14
CASSSRQSSYNEQFF	TGTGCCAGCAGCTCCAGACAAAGCTCCTACAATGAGCAGTTCTTC	NA	TRBJ2-1	TRBV7-9	NA	15
CSVRDRGYGYTF	TGCAGCGTCAGGGACAGGGGCTATGGCTACACCTTC	TRBD1	TRBJ1-2	TRBV29-1	few	12
CASSLAGVILYNEQFF	TGTGCCAGCAGCTTAGCGGGGGTGATTCTCTACAATGAGCAGTTCTTC	NA	TRBJ2-1	TRBV7-9	NA	16
CASSPDWGRYNEQFF	TGTGCCAGCAGCCCAGATTGGGGACGCTACAATGAGCAGTTCTTC	NA	TRBJ2-1	TRBV7-9	NA	15
CASSLEIGSNSPLHF	TGTGCCAGCAGCTTAGAAATAGGTTCCAATTCACCCCTCCACTTT	NA	TRBJ1-6	TRBV7-2	NA	15
CASSLVAGGYTDTQYF	TGTGCCAGCAGCTTAGTAGCGGGGGGTTACACAGATACGCAGTATTTT	TRBD2	TRBJ2-3	TRBV7-2	NA	16
CASSSLRAEQYF	TGTGCCAGCAGTTCTCTCAGGGCCGAGCAGTACTTC	NA	TRBJ2-7	TRBV12-3/TRBV12-4	NA	12
CASSQGIHRYGRGANVLTF	TGTGCCAGCAGCCAAGGGATCCACAGGTACGGGCGCGGGGCCAACGTCCTGACTTTC	NA	TRBJ2-6	TRBV3-1	NA	19
CASSLDHGTAYYEQYF	TGTGCCAGCAGCTTAGACCATGGGACAGCCTACTACGAGCAGTACTTC	TRBD1	TRBJ2-7	TRBV7-2	NA	16
CASRHRTGPNEKLFF	TGTGCCAGCAGACACCGGACAGGACCTAATGAAAAACTGTTTTTT	TRBD1	TRBJ1-4	TRBV6-5	NA	15
CASSQATGATSTDTQYF	TGCGCCAGCAGCCAAGCGACGGGGGCCACTAGCACAGATACGCAGTATTTT	NA	TRBJ2-3	TRBV4-1	few	17
CASSGKDRSPTYEQYF	TGTGCCAGCAGCGGGAAAGACAGGTCCCCCACCTACGAGCAGTACTTC	NA	TRBJ2-7	TRBV2	few	16
CASSIRDRPYEQYF	TGTGCCAGTAGTATACGGGACAGGCCCTACGAGCAGTACTTC	TRBD1	TRBJ2-7	TRBV19	NA	14
CTSRDVAGANVLTF	TGTACCAGCAGGGACGTGGCCGGGGCCAACGTCCTGACTTTC	NA	TRBJ2-6	TRBV27	NA	14
CASSLWESTDTQYF	TGTGCCAGCAGCTTATGGGAGAGCACAGATACGCAGTATTTT	NA	TRBJ2-3	TRBV7-2	NA	14